Below, 18 T cell receptor beta chains from the same sample are listed, as sequenced in a study of T cells in Graves' hyperthyroidism and ophthalmopathy. TCR beta CDR3 regions were amplified from RNA. HTBI primers were employed in a first-round RT-PCR of the TCR CDR3. TCRdb analysed the multiplex PCR reads with MiXCR anew, one entry per CDR3 protein. This table has more than 500,000 distinct CDR3 sequences, 13% to 15% appearing once. What was sequenced was blood. Receptor source: a woman between 35 and 50 years old with Graves' hyperthyroidism.

Many counts were recorded for this clonotype. The chain uses TRBV3-1 and TRBJ2-7, with D perhaps assigned TRBD1 or TRBD2 (5 bases each). V was shortened by 4 bases and J by 0 bases, with 13 bases between the two germline ends. The CDR3 spans 15 residues. Looked up from germline, CDR1 is LGHDT and CDR2 is YNNKEL (reference sequence). The CDR3 loop is CASSLSGRSSYEQYF. The CDR3 coding sequence is TGTGCCAGCAGCCTCTCAGGGAGAAGCTCCTACGAGCAGTACTTC.

Regarding this clonotype: A much larger clone is a single base away; this may be a read error. The chain combines TRBV27 with TRBJ2-7; 9 bases align to TRBD1. Germline V gene sequence: CDR1 MNHEY, CDR2 SMNVEV (reference sequence). The CDR3 has 13 residues. The DNA for the CDR3 is TGTGCCAGCAGCCGGGACAGGGTGAGCGAGCAGTGCTTC. This encodes CASSRDRVSEQCF.

This clonotype was counted at least ten times. The rearrangement uses TRBV6-5 and TRBJ1-1; D is uncertain. Trimming stripped 2 bases from V and 8 bases from J, with 6 bases between. Germline values: CDR1 MNHEY, CDR2 SVGAGI. This CDR3 is built from 11 residues. CDR3 amino acids: CASSYAREAFF. The CDR3 coding sequence is TGTGCCAGCAGTTACGCCAGGGAAGCTTTCTTT.

This clonotype was recorded many times. V is TRBV7-3 and J is TRBJ2-1; 10 bases agree with TRBD2. Germline CDR1 is SGHTA and CDR2 is FQGTGA. This CDR3 spans 15 amino acids. J was trimmed by 6 bases and V by 0 bases; bases with no gene match: 2. The CDR3 bases are TGTGCCAGCAGCTTAACAGCGGGAGGGGGCAATGAGCAGTTCTTC. Translation: CASSLTAGGGNEQFF.

This clonotype was observed a few times. The chain links TRBV10-2 to TRBJ2-7; D remains ambiguous. Germline CDR1 is WSHSY and CDR2 is SAAADI. Trimming cost V 4 bases and J 3 bases, with 13 bases left between them. The length of the CDR3 is 14 residues. CDR3 amino acids: CASSAGSTFYEQYF. The CDR3 bases are TGCGCCAGCAGTGCAGGCAGTACCTTCTACGAGCAGTACTTC.

The table lists this clonotype with many counts. The chain combines TRBV28 with TRBJ1-5; 7 positions agree with TRBD1. The junction had 1 base not matched to a gene; V was cut back by 4 bases and J by 1 base. The germline V gene has CDR1 MDHEN and CDR2 SYDVKM. The CDR3 is 14 residues long. CDR3 nucleotide sequence: TGTGCCAGCAGTTCAGGGGGAAGCAATCAGCCCCAGCATTTT. Protein sequence: CASSSGGSNQPQHF.

This clonotype was seen ten or more times. The chain employs TRBV29-1 and TRBJ2-2, with a weak D call TRBD1 (6 bases). Germline assignment: CDR1 SQVTM and CDR2 ANQGSEA. The CDR3 sequence is 16 residues long. The CDR3 DNA follows: TGCACCGCGTTGTGGGGGCAGGGCGCGAACACCGGGGAGCTGTTTTTT. Amino acids: CTALWGQGANTGELFF.

This clonotype was counted a few times. The V call is TRBV20-1, the J call TRBJ1-5; D is unclear. The CDR3 is made up of 15 amino acids. V lost 0 bases and J lost 0, with 9 bases in between. Looked up from germline, CDR1 is DFQATT and CDR2 is SNEGSKA (reference sequence). CDR3 in amino acids: CSARDRGVSNQPQHF. In DNA form, the CDR3 reads TGCAGTGCTAGAGATCGAGGAGTTAGCAATCAGCCCCAGCATTTT.

This clonotype was seen a few times. The chain recombines TRBV10-2 with TRBJ2-7; no clear D gene. The CDR3 is 14 amino acids. CDR1 is WSHSY, CDR2 SAAADI, per germline. Trimming pared 3 bases from V and 2 bases from J, leaving 11 bases between. The CDR3 sequence: CASSEEGIAYEQYF. The DNA for the CDR3 is TGCGCCAGCAGTGAAGAAGGGATAGCCTACGAGCAGTACTTC.

This clonotype appeared many times. The rearrangement joins TRBV28 to TRBJ1-3; D gene ambiguous. The CDR3 is made up of 13 amino acids. V lost 7 bases to trimming and J lost 7 bases, with 14 bases between them. Germline lookup yields CDR1 MDHEN and CDR2 SYDVKM. CDR3 loop: CASTLALGNTIYF. DNA of the CDR3: TGTGCCAGCACCTTGGCCCTTGGGAACACCATATATTTT.

This clonotype has ten or more counts. V and J are TRBV7-3 and TRBJ2-5; tentative D call: TRBD1 (6 bases). V gave up 2 bases and J gave up 3 bases, with 13 bases separating them. The germline V gene has CDR1 SGHTA and CDR2 FQGTGA. The CDR3 is 15 amino acids. CDR3 sequence (DNA): TGTGCCAGCAGCTTAGCCTTGGGGGCGAAAGAGACCCAGTACTTC. This sequence encodes CASSLALGAKETQYF.

In its sample, this clonotype was seen a few times. The chain combines TRBV9 with TRBJ1-4, with 7 bases fitting TRBD1. The CDR3 totals 15 residues. CDR1 SGDLS and CDR2 YYNGEE come from the germline V gene. The trim removed 3 bases at V and 4 bases at J, leaving 6 bases unmatched. In nucleotides, the CDR3 is TGTGCCAGCAGCGAACAGGGACAGATTAATGAAAAACTGTTTTTT. This sequence encodes CASSEQGQINEKLFF.

The chain joins TRBV5-6 to TRBJ2-7; 7 bases are shared with TRBD2. Trimming removed 1 base from V and 6 bases from J; junction bases left unmatched: 16. This CDR3 has 17 residues. CDR1 is SGHDT, CDR2 YYEEEE, per germline. This chain's CDR3 is CASSLSPLTSGMAEQYF. For the CDR3, the DNA is TGTGCCAGCAGCTTGTCTCCTTTGACAAGCGGGATGGCCGAGCAGTACTTC.

This clonotype was recorded many times. The chain joins TRBV2 to TRBJ1-5, with D hard to call. Germline V lookup: CDR1 SNHLY, CDR2 FYNNEI. The CDR3 covers 13 residues. V was cut by 5 bases and J by 6 bases, with 11 bases left in between. CDR3 loop: CASSPTTSQPQHF. The CDR3 coding sequence is TGTGCCAGCAGTCCTACAACATCTCAGCCCCAGCATTTT.

This clonotype was detected only a few times. The J gene is TRBJ2-7, the V gene TRBV4-1; 7 bases map to TRBD1. CDR3 length equals 16 residues. The ends lost 3 bases at V and 2 bases at J; junction bases unmatched: 10. The germline CDR1 and CDR2 sequences are MGHRA and YSYEKL. The chain's CDR3 is CASSQIPGTEAYEQYF. For the CDR3, the DNA is TGCGCCAGCAGCCAGATACCCGGGACAGAGGCCTACGAGCAGTACTTC.

This clonotype appeared many times. The CDR3 DNA follows: TGTGCCAGCAGCTGGGGACAGGGTTCCTACGAGCAGTACTTC. Translated, it gives CASSWGQGSYEQYF. The V gene is TRBV7-2, the J gene TRBJ2-7; 9 bases agree with TRBD1. This CDR3 is 14 amino acids long. Germline values: CDR1 SGHTA, CDR2 FQGNSA. The junction had 2 bases not matched to a gene; V was cut back by 4 bases and J by 1 base. The entire variable domain, with the rest obtained from reference TRBV7-2 and TRBJ2-7, is as follows: GAGVSQSPSNKVTEKGKDVELRCDPISGHTALYWYRQSLGQGLEFLIYFQGNSAPDKSGLPSDRFSAERTGGSVSTLTIQRTQQEDSAVYLCASSWGQGSYEQYFGPGTRLTVT.

The V call is TRBV6-5, the J call TRBJ2-6; 10 bases map to TRBD2. The junction had 6 bases not matched to a gene; V was cut back by 4 bases and J by 0 bases. This CDR3 comprises 18 residues. The germline gives CDR1 MNHEY, CDR2 SVGAGI. The CDR3 sequence is CASSSSGSVSSGANVLTF. CDR3 bases: TGTGCCAGCAGTTCTAGCGGGAGCGTTAGCTCTGGGGCCAACGTCCTGACTTTC.

The genes are TRBV27 and TRBJ2-7; 11 nucleotides match TRBD2. Germline CDR1 reads MNHEY; CDR2 reads SMNVEV (reference sequence). The CDR3 sequence is 17 residues long. The trim removed 5 bases at V and 0 bases at J, leaving 9 bases unmatched. In nucleotides, the CDR3 is TGTGCCAGCAGTCCGGGACTAGCGGTTGGAAGCTCCTACGAGCAGTACTTC. It translates to CASSPGLAVGSSYEQYF.